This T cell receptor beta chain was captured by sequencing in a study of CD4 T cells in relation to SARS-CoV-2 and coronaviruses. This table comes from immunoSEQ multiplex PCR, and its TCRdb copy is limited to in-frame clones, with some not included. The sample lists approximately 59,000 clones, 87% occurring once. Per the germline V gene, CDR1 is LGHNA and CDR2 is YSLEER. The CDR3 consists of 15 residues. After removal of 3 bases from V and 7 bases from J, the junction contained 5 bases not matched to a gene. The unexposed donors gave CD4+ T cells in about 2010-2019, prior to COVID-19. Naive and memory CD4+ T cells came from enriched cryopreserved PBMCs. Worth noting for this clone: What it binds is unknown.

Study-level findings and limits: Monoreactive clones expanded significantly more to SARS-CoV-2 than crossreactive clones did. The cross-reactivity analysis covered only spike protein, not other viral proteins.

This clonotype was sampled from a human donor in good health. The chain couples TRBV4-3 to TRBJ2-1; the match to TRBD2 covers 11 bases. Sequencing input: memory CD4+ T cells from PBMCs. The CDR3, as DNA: TGCGCCAGCAGCCAGGGTAGCGGGGGGGTGAATGAGCAGTTCTTC. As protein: CASSQGSGGVNEQFF.